A selection of T cell receptor beta chains follows, all from one sample in a study of T cells expressing NK-cell markers. TCRdb reanalyzed the 5' RACE reads, giving one entry per CDR3 protein sequence and no DNA. Seen in this sample are about 460,000 distinct CDR3 sequences; the ten most common clones hold roughly 1.4%. Sequenced input: blood T cells: a sorted CD56 or NKG2C T cell subset, CD4+ or CD8+ T cells, or bulk PBMC T cells (not recorded which). Every receptor here comes from a woman aged 50 to 60 in good health. Both conserved end residues are part of each CDR3.

TRBV9	TRBJ2-7	15	CASSPTGSRNYEQYF
TRBV10-3	TRBJ2-5	15	CAISETGPPAETQYF
TRBV6-1	TRBJ2-1	15	CASTFTSGNLNEQFF
TRBV14	TRBJ2-1	18	CASSQEMHGLAHYNEQFF
TRBV28	TRBJ2-2	11	CASSPAGELFF
TRBV12-5	TRBJ1-6	12	CASARPGSPLHF
TRBV5-1	TRBJ1-2	14	CASSLSRGAEGYTF
TRBV7-7	TRBJ2-5	13	CASIATEQETQYF
TRBV20-1	TRBJ2-3	15	CSARTGGSIADTQYF
TRBV27	TRBJ2-1	16	CASSLRTSLIFHEQFF
TRBV21-1	TRBJ2-1	16	CASSKGDSCTYNEQFF
TRBV29-1	TRBJ2-5	13	CSVDQGGQETQYF
TRBV5-1	TRBJ2-6	18	CASSPWGSRETGANVLTF
TRBV3-1	TRBJ2-5	15	CASKPSTGYQETQYF
TRBV18	TRBJ1-5	13	CASSRQGPEPQHF
TRBV6-6	TRBJ1-2	16	CASRRYTQSTNYGYTF
TRBV2	TRBJ1-2	11	CASSVRDGYTF
TRBV9	TRBJ2-1	11	CASSGRNEQFF
TRBV5-1	TRBJ2-1	17	CASSLGTGSGSGNEQFF
TRBV20-1	TRBJ2-1	19	CSARDLPGSPTRLRNEQFF